These 23 T cell receptor beta chains came from one sample sequenced in a study of PD-1 blockade in mismatch repair-deficient tumors. Some clones are missing from TCRdb's copy, which holds only in-frame ones; the method was immunoSEQ multiplex PCR. Of roughly 120,000 clones listed, around nine tenths are singletons. The input for sequencing was peripheral blood, taken approximately 72 weeks after starting pembrolizumab. The receptor set was obtained from an adult with mismatch repair-deficient cancer.

The chain has TRBV6-5 and TRBJ2-1, with D uncertain. The CDR3 is 11 amino acids. The germline CDR1 and CDR2 sequences are MNHEY and SVGAGI. Trimming stripped 6 bases from V and 8 bases from J, with 8 bases between. The CDR3 loop is CASSNRDEQFF. DNA of the CDR3: TGTGCCAGCAGCAATCGGGATGAGCAGTTCTTC.

The chain employs TRBV7-9 and TRBJ2-3; no clear D gene. There are 13 residues in the CDR3. Trimming shortened V by 5 bases and J by 6 bases, and 12 bases separated the two germline ends. Germline CDR1 and CDR2: SEHNR and FQNEAQ (reference sequence). The CDR3 DNA sequence: TGTGCCAGCAGCCACTGGAATCCTGATACGCAGTATTTT. Residues: CASSHWNPDTQYF. Looking up the rest from reference TRBV7-9 and TRBJ2-3 gives the full variable domain: DTGVSQNPRHKITKRGQNVTFRCDPISEHNRLYWYRQTLGQGPEFLTYFQNEAQLEKSRLLSDRFSAERPKGSFSTLEIQRTEQGDSAMYLCASSHWNPDTQYFGPGTRLTVL.

This rearrangement joins TRBV7-9 to TRBJ2-5; tentatively, D is TRBD2 (7 bases). The V gene's germline CDR1 is SEHNR and CDR2 FQNEAQ (reference sequence). The CDR3 loop spans 16 amino acids. V was pared by 5 bases and J by 3 bases, with 19 bases between. This chain's CDR3 is CASSLKGGWAKETQYF. The CDR3 DNA is TGTGCCAGCAGCCTCAAGGGGGGGTGGGCAAAAGAGACCCAGTACTTC.

The V and J genes are TRBV2 and TRBJ2-7; D call uncertain. The germline V gene encodes CDR1 SNHLY and CDR2 FYNNEI. Trimming pared 8 bases from V and 4 bases from J, leaving 18 bases between. The CDR3 covers 14 residues. CDR3 in DNA: TGTGCCAGCTCAGGCCTGGGTCCCCTATACGAGCAGTACTTC. This gives the protein CASSGLGPLYEQYF. The full variable domain, rest sourced from reference TRBV2 and TRBJ2-7, is EPEVTQTPSHQVTQMGQEVILRCVPISNHLYFYWYRQILGQKVEFLVSFYNNEISEKSEIFDDQFSVERPDGSNFTLKIRSTKLEDSAMYFCASSGLGPLYEQYFGPGTRLTVT.

The J gene is TRBJ2-7, the V gene TRBV25-1; D unclear. The V end was cut by 2 bases, the J end by 6 bases, with 14 bases between. The germline gives CDR1 MGHDK, CDR2 SYGVNS. The CDR3 loop spans 14 amino acids. In DNA, the CDR3 is TGTGCCAGCAGTGAAGAGGTGGGCATCAGCGAGCAGTACTTC. Protein: CASSEEVGISEQYF.

This rearrangement joins TRBV20-1 to TRBJ2-1; D is unclear. CDR3 length: 11 amino acids. Germline CDR1 is DFQATT and CDR2 is SNEGSKA (reference sequence). The V end lost 1 base, the J end lost 9 bases, and 7 bases lay between the germline ends. The CDR3 spells CSARGFGEQFF. The CDR3 DNA sequence: TGCAGTGCTAGAGGGTTTGGTGAGCAGTTCTTC.

The V gene is TRBV19, the J gene TRBJ1-5; a weak D match, TRBD1 (5 bases). CDR3 length equals 15 residues. Between the trimmed V and J ends, which lost 6 bases and 4 bases, there was a span of 16 bases. Per germline, CDR1 LNHDA and CDR2 SQIVND (reference sequence). CDR3 nucleotides: TGTGCCAGTAGCTGGAGAGTAAAGGGGAATCAGCCCCAGCATTTT. Residues: CASSWRVKGNQPQHF.

CDR3 sequence: CASTNPTSGRGELFF. CDR3 coding DNA: TGTGCCAGCACCAACCCAACTAGCGGGAGGGGGGAGCTGTTTTTT. The gene calls are TRBV6-6 and TRBJ2-2; 12 positions agree with TRBD2. J was trimmed by 8 bases and V by 7 bases; bases with no gene match: 8. Germline CDR1 is MNHNY and CDR2 is SVGAGI (reference sequence). The length of the CDR3 is 15 residues.

CDR3 nucleotide sequence: TGTGCCTGGAGTGTGTCAGGAGGTGGCTATGGCTACACCTTC. Translating it yields CAWSVSGGGYGYTF. The chain joins TRBV30 to TRBJ1-2; D unclear. V was clipped by 0 bases and J by 4 bases, with 12 bases between them. The germline V gene encodes CDR1 GTSNPN and CDR2 SVGIG (reference sequence). The CDR3 extends over 14 amino acids.

The V call is TRBV28, the J call TRBJ1-2; no clear D. Deletions cut 2 bases from V and 8 bases from J, with 18 bases between. Germline CDR1 is MDHEN and CDR2 is SYDVKM. CDR3 length: 15 residues. CDR3 loop: CASSLSGRWSRGYTF. CDR3 nucleotides: TGTGCCAGCAGTTTAAGCGGGCGGTGGTCGAGAGGCTACACCTTC.

The rearrangement joins TRBV29-1 to TRBJ2-3, with D perhaps matching TRBD1 (6 bases). Trimming pared 1 base from V and 2 bases from J, leaving 13 bases between. Germline CDR1 is SQVTM and CDR2 is ANQGSEA. This CDR3 is 15 amino acids long. The CDR3 spells CSVEAQGTYTDTQYF. In DNA form, the CDR3 reads TGCAGCGTTGAAGCACAGGGCACCTACACAGATACGCAGTATTTT.

The chain links TRBV7-9 to TRBJ2-5; the match to TRBD1 covers 8 bases. Unmatched junction bases numbered 9, after V lost 1 base and J lost 5 bases. CDR1 SEHNR and CDR2 FQNEAQ come from the germline V gene (reference sequence). The CDR3 is 16 residues long. CDR3: CASSLGGTGGGETQYF. The CDR3 nucleotides read TGTGCCAGCAGCTTAGGAGGGACAGGAGGAGGGGAGACCCAGTACTTC.

The chain combines TRBV28 with TRBJ2-2, with D possibly being TRBD1 (5 bases). With 6 bases removed from V and 2 bases from J, the gap between germline ends came to 16 bases. The CDR3 has 16 amino acids. Germline CDR1 is MDHEN and CDR2 is SYDVKM. The DNA of the CDR3 is TGTGCCAGCAGGCCTCCAGGGTTAAAAAACACCGGGGAGCTGTTTTTT. Translated: CASRPPGLKNTGELFF.

V usage is TRBV5-1 and J usage is TRBJ2-1; TRBD2 matches at 10 bases. This CDR3 contains 15 residues. Trimming took 0 bases from V and 4 from J; bases not matched to a gene: 1. CDR1 is SGHRS, CDR2 YFSETQ, per germline. This CDR3 reads CASSLAGLAYNEQFF. In DNA, the CDR3 is TGCGCCAGCAGCTTGGCGGGACTAGCGTACAATGAGCAGTTCTTC.

The genes are TRBV2 and TRBJ2-7; a possible D gene is TRBD1 (5 bases). Trimming shortened V by 2 bases and J by 3 bases, and 11 bases separated the two germline ends. CDR1 and CDR2 (germline): SNHLY, FYNNEI. The CDR3 has 14 residues. CDR3 sequence (DNA): TGTGCCAGCAGTGAAACAGGCCGGAACTACGAGCAGTACTTC. Translating it yields CASSETGRNYEQYF.

V is TRBV5-1 and J is TRBJ1-2; D remains ambiguous. The germline V gene encodes CDR1 SGHRS and CDR2 YFSETQ. The CDR3 is 14 residues long. Trimming shortened V by 4 bases and J by 7 bases, and 17 bases separated the two germline ends. This CDR3 reads CASSLNTPTSGYTF. CDR3 coding DNA: TGCGCCAGCAGCCTAAACACCCCAACCTCTGGCTACACCTTC.

The gene calls are TRBV11-2 and TRBJ1-1; D gene ambiguous. V was cut by 5 bases and J by 0 bases, with 10 bases left in between. CDR1 and CDR2 from the germline V gene are SGHAT and FQNNGV. There are 14 residues in the CDR3. This CDR3 is CASSVQIMNTEAFF. CDR3 nucleotide sequence: TGTGCCAGCAGCGTACAGATTATGAACACTGAAGCTTTCTTT.

The chain joins TRBV28 to TRBJ2-7; a weak D match, TRBD1 (5 bases). CDR1 is MDHEN and CDR2 is SYDVKM in the germline V gene. There are 14 residues in the CDR3. Trimming stripped 1 base from V and 4 bases from J, with 11 bases between. CDR3 DNA: TGTGCCAGCAGTTTATACCATAGGGGTTACGAGCAGTACTTC. Translating gives CASSLYHRGYEQYF.

The chain uses TRBV27 and TRBJ2-7; D is perhaps TRBD1 (5 bases). CDR1 and CDR2 (germline): MNHEY, SMNVEV (reference sequence). This CDR3 is built from 15 residues. The V gene lost 2 bases and the J gene lost 0 bases, with 11 bases spanning the gap. CDR3 nucleotides: TGTGCCAGCAGTTTAAGGGGCGCGGCCTCCTACGAGCAGTACTTC. Encoded protein: CASSLRGAASYEQYF.

The CDR3 DNA sequence: TGCGCCAGCAGCAGAACAGGGGGCGGAGGGGAGACCCAGTACTTC. It codes for CASSRTGGGGETQYF. This chain uses TRBV5-1 with TRBJ2-5, with 9 positions matching TRBD1. Germline lookup yields CDR1 SGHRS and CDR2 YFSETQ. This CDR3 has 15 amino acids. Trimming cost V 4 bases and J 5 bases; bases outside gene matches: 9.

The CDR3 protein is CASSNRGLETQYF. CDR3 bases: TGTGCCAGCAGTAACAGGGGTTTGGAGACCCAGTACTTC. This chain connects TRBV6-6 to TRBJ2-5; 7 nucleotides line up with TRBD1. The CDR3 covers 13 residues. Trimming took 5 bases from V and 5 from J; bases not matched to a gene: 5. Germline V lookup: CDR1 MNHNY, CDR2 SVGAGI (reference sequence).

The chain combines TRBV25-1 with TRBJ2-7; D unresolved. This CDR3 spans 15 amino acids. V lost 2 bases and J lost 0, with 11 bases in between. Germline CDR1 reads MGHDK; CDR2 reads SYGVNS. This CDR3 reads CASSEGMGGSYEQYF. The CDR3 DNA sequence: TGTGCCAGCAGTGAAGGGATGGGCGGCTCCTACGAGCAGTACTTC.

This clone was detected once. This chain connects TRBV4-3 to TRBJ2-2; 10 positions agree with TRBD1. Germline V gene data show CDR1 as LGHNA and CDR2 as YSLEER. The ends lost 3 bases at V and 8 bases at J; junction bases unmatched: 12. This CDR3 is built from 17 residues. CDR3 region: CASSQQGTGARGGELFF. The CDR3 nucleotides are TGCGCCAGCAGCCAGCAGGGGACAGGGGCCCGTGGGGGGGAGCTGTTTTTT.